This T cell receptor beta chain comes out of a study of T cell responses to AZD1222 COVID-19 vaccine. Study-level results: Donors skewed white British and female; clonal diversity was possibly underestimated. Only a handful of AZD1222 recipients, several in all, had baseline seropositivity.

TCRdb keeps only in-frame clones here, not all; method: immunoSEQ multiplex PCR. The repertoire holds approximately 140,000 clones, with 85% to 95% as singletons. Looked up from germline, CDR1 is ENHRY and CDR2 is SYGVKD. V dropped 3 bases and J dropped 3 bases, with 8 bases sitting between them. This CDR3 has 14 residues. Regarding this clone: What it binds is unknown.

The sample in question was peripheral blood, obtained on day 0 of AZD1222 vaccination. This sequence was found in an adult in good health. The chain links TRBV10-3 to TRBJ1-4; D gene unclear. This CDR3 is CAISDRQANEKLFF. The CDR3 nucleotides are TGTGCCATCAGTGATAGGCAAGCTAATGAAAAACTGTTTTTT.